The clone carrying this T cell receptor (beta chain) was counted between two and nine times. The sample comes from a study of molecular identifiers for immune sequencing clone quantification. V was clipped by 1 base and J by 0 bases, with 12 bases between them. This CDR3 contains 16 residues. The germline CDR1 and CDR2 sequences are MGHRA and YSYEKL. TCRdb re-derived calls from the PCR reads in MiXCR, one entry per CDR3 protein. Seen here are around 40,000 distinct CDR3 sequences, about a fifth observed once, and the top ten hold approximately 1%. Sequenced sample: naive CD8+ T cells from blood, with Jurkat cell RNA spiked in. Subset: FACS-sorted CD8+CD4-CCR7+CD45RA+ naive T cells. The sequence came from a human donor in good health. Some libraries in this study had Jurkat cell RNA spiked in. The chain uses TRBV4-1 and TRBJ1-1, with no clear D. The CDR3: CASSQVFGTMNTEAFF. CDR3 in DNA: TGCGCCAGCAGCCAAGTCTTCGGCACCATGAACACTGAAGCTTTCTTT.